This TCR beta chain comes out of a study of blood T cell repertoires in COVID-19 (TCRdb year 2020). For context, the study as a whole: Samples covering the acute and convalescent phases of COVID-19 were provided by collaborators in the United States, Italy and Spain. The material from the prospective study consisted of cDNA or gDNA derived from T cells, B-cell-depleted T cells, or PBMCs. Deeply sampled blood TCRbeta repertoires from subjects exposed to, actively infected with, or recovered from COVID-19 were included in the dataset. The repertoires were made available in a free public database intended to serve as a resource for research on the immune response to SARS-CoV-2. Samples came from the ongoing ImmuneRACE study (first 160 participants) plus 1,254 subjects from 6 global collaborators. The sample metadata nearly always contained a de-identified subject ID, COVID-19 status, age in years and sex. Where HLA class I and class II types were available, the types were taken from metadata supplied by the sample provider, not from assay-based typing. Paper-wide results and their limitations: How much clinical and demographic metadata was included differed by source and by participant, and the metadata was provided uncurated.

This clone was counted only a few times. Its binding antigen is unknown. No quality values exist for individual bases; no much larger clone is one base distant. TCRbeta CDR3 regions were amplified from genomic DNA using the immunoSEQ Assay, a bias-controlled multiplex PCR. The source study handled its data this way. The number of nucleated cells in each sample was estimated from the amplification of reference gene primers within the assay. To quantify the absolute abundance of each unique TCRbeta CDR3 rearrangement, sequence reads were collapsed and filtered. Productive Simpson clonality was computed per sample as the square root of Simpson's diversity index over productive rearrangements. TCRdb mirrors the immuneACCESS table, restricted to in-frame sequences. Some clones are absent from its copies; in checked studies, under half trace to an unresolved V gene, and the reason for the others is unknown. Clonal size and the V and J genes are those of that table, whereas D and trimming came from the DNA. This sample lists about 250,000 clones; approximately 84% were detected once. The ten most abundant clones make up under 7% of the sample.

The CDR3 starts with the cysteine, ends with the phenylalanine, and has 12 residues. Left in the record is the CDR3 DNA by itself, 36 bases read in frame from the first base. Clipping removes 6 bases from V and 4 bases from J, with 2 as the unmatched junction base count. Enrolling through a virtual design, the prospective study's participants ranged in age from roughly 18 to 89 years and lived across approximately 25 United States geographic areas. Cohort assignment in the prospective study relied on participant-reported clinical history from a screening survey and a study questionnaire. Exposed participants were defined as having been in contact with someone with a PCR-confirmed or clinician-diagnosed COVID-19 case within 2 weeks of study entry. Mobile phlebotomists in the prospective study collected whole blood, serum and a nasopharyngeal or oropharyngeal swab from every participant. Prospective study participants could optionally give additional blood draws and questionnaires over an approximately two-month period. Prospective study blood samples were shipped either frozen or at room temperature before DNA extraction.

This receptor was taken from a woman aged 50 to 60 who had been exposed to COVID-19. This chain joins TRBV12-3 or TRBV12-4 to TRBJ1-2; TRBD1 fits 7 bases in the junction. Sample: PBMCs or T cells enriched from blood (not recorded which). The nucleotides read TGTGCCAGCAGGACAGGGTCCTATGGCTACACCTTC. It translates as CASRTGSYGYTF.